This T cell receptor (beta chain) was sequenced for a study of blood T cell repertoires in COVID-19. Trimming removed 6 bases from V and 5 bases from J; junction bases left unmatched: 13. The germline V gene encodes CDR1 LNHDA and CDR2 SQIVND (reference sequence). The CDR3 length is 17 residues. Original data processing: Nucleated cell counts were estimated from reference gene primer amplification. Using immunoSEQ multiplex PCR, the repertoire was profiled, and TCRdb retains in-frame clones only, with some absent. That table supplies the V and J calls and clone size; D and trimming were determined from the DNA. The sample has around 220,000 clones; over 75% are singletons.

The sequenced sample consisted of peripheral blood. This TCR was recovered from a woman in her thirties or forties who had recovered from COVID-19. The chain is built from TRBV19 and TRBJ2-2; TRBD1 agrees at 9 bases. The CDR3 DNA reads TGTGCCAGTAGAAACCGTCCCGGGACAGGGCCGACCGGGGAGCTGTTTTTT. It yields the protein CASRNRPGTGPTGELFF. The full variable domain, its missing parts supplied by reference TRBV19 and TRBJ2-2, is DGGITQSPKYLFRKEGQNVTLSCEQNLNHDAMYWYRQDPGQGLRLIYYSQIVNDFQKGDIAEGYSVSREKKESFPLTVTSAQKNPTAFYLCASRNRPGTGPTGELFFGEGSRLTVL.